This T cell receptor (beta chain) was sequenced for a study of Ad26.COV2.S vaccination and SARS-CoV-2 variants. Looking at the study overall: Enrollment placed the donor in the COV1001 Ad26.COV2.S trial arm. Broader study findings: The analyses of TCR breadth and depth may have understated the size of total T cell responses.

The protocol was immunoSEQ multiplex PCR, while the TCRdb copy is restricted to in-frame clones and leaves out a portion. The sample has hundreds of thousands of clones, approximately 90% seen once. As to this clone: As yet, its antigen is unknown.

V shed 6 bases, J shed 6 bases, and the junction held 5 bases outside the gene matches. Germline CDR1 MNHNS, CDR2 SASEGT. The CDR3 spans 12 residues. The treatment: about 20 received Ad26.COV2.S at low or high dose, single or two shots; 5 received placebo; per-sample allocation not given. Day 63 after the first vaccine or placebo injection was the time point for sampling. Based in Boston, the donor was an adult of 18-55 years. The V and J genes are TRBV6-1 and TRBJ2-7; TRBD1 aligns across 7 bases. The receptor was derived from a person between 18 and 65 years old who received the Ad26.COV2.S COVID-19 vaccine or a placebo. The material sequenced was peripheral blood, taken in a trial of Ad26.COV2.S vaccine versus placebo. CDR3 amino acids: CASRPGDSEQYF. CDR3 nucleotides: TGTGCCAGCAGGCCTGGGGACAGCGAGCAGTACTTC.